Each of the 13 T cell receptor beta chains below was sequenced from the same sample in a study of blood T cell repertoires in COVID-19. Profiling relied on immunoSEQ multiplex PCR, and the TCRdb table lists in-frame clones only, not all of them. The data show around 340,000 clones, around 85% seen once. The sequenced sample consisted of PBMCs or T cells enriched from blood (not recorded which). These receptors all stem from a middle-aged woman with acute COVID-19.

The chain carries TRBV28 and TRBJ1-2, with D possibly TRBD1 on 5 matching bases. There are 17 residues in the CDR3. The V gene's germline CDR1 is MDHEN and CDR2 SYDVKM. V lost 2 bases and J 4 bases, leaving 20 bases between the germline ends. CDR3 amino acids: CASSLGGLGSSTYGYTF. The CDR3 nucleotides read TGTGCCAGCAGTTTAGGGGGACTGGGGTCGAGCACCTATGGCTACACCTTC.

V is TRBV5-4 and J is TRBJ1-3; TRBD1 matches at 8 bases. The germline V gene has CDR1 SGHNT and CDR2 YYREEE (reference sequence). This CDR3 spans 14 amino acids. Unmatched junction bases numbered 5, after V lost 5 bases and J lost 4 bases. CDR3 nucleotide sequence: TGTGCCAGCAGTTTAGACAGGGGAGGAAACACCATATATTTT. As protein: CASSLDRGGNTIYF.

J is TRBJ1-2 and V is TRBV4-1, with a tentative D call TRBD1 (5 bases). Germline V gene data show CDR1 as MGHRA and CDR2 as YSYEKL. V was clipped by 0 bases and J by 2 bases, with 7 bases between them. CDR3 length: 14 residues. The DNA of the CDR3 is TGCGCCAGCAGCCAAGATCGGGGGAACTATGGCTACACCTTC. It codes for CASSQDRGNYGYTF.

The chain joins TRBV7-9 to TRBJ2-7; 8 bases are shared with TRBD1. CDR3 length: 15 residues. The germline V gene has CDR1 SEHNR and CDR2 FQNEAQ (reference sequence). J lost 1 base, V lost 8 bases, and 10 bases had no gene match. The CDR3 DNA sequence: TGTGCCAGCGGCCTTCACCGGGACAGGTCCTACGAGCAGTACTTC. Encoded protein: CASGLHRDRSYEQYF. Full variable domain (missing parts from reference TRBV7-9 and TRBJ2-7): DTGVSQNPRHKITKRGQNVTFRCDPISEHNRLYWYRQTLGQGPEFLTYFQNEAQLEKSRLLSDRFSAERPKGSFSTLEIQRTEQGDSAMYLCASGLHRDRSYEQYFGPGTRLTVT.

V gene TRBV7-2 combines with J gene TRBJ2-1; D is perhaps TRBD1 (5 bases). This CDR3 has 17 amino acids. Germline V gene data show CDR1 as SGHTA and CDR2 as FQGNSA. V dropped 0 bases and J dropped 4 bases, with 16 bases sitting between them. The CDR3 coding sequence is TGTGCCAGCAGCTTAGCCGGCAGGGATCTGGGTTACAATGAGCAGTTCTTC. Amino acids: CASSLAGRDLGYNEQFF.

The J gene is TRBJ1-3, the V gene TRBV29-1; a weak D match, TRBD1 (6 bases). The germline V gene encodes CDR1 SQVTM and CDR2 ANQGSEA. The CDR3 loop spans 14 amino acids. Trimming left V 7 bases short and J 2 bases short, with 15 bases between. For the CDR3, the DNA is TGCAGCGCCAGGACAGATTTGGCTGGAAACACCATATATTTT. It is translated as CSARTDLAGNTIYF. Supplemented by reference TRBV29-1 and TRBJ1-3, the full variable domain reads SAVISQKPSRDICQRGTSLTIQCQVDSQVTMMFWYRQQPGQSLTLIATANQGSEATYESGFVIDKFPISRPNLTFSTLTVSNMSPEDSSIYLCSARTDLAGNTIYFGEGSWLTVV.

The chain has TRBV6-5 and TRBJ1-2; D ambiguous. V was clipped by 6 bases and J by 2 bases, with 10 bases between them. Germline V gene data show CDR1 as MNHEY and CDR2 as SVGAGI. The CDR3 is made up of 13 amino acids. This chain's CDR3 is CASRSTVNYGYTF. For the CDR3, the DNA is TGTGCCAGCAGATCAACGGTAAACTATGGCTACACCTTC.

The V call is TRBV3-1 (or the pseudogene TRBV3-2), the J call TRBJ1-1; D unclear. This CDR3 comprises 12 residues. The V and J ends lost 2 bases and 7 bases respectively, with 8 bases between them. The V gene's germline CDR1 is LGHDT and CDR2 YNNKEL (reference sequence). CDR3 DNA: TGTGCCAGCAGCCAACTCCTAAGTGAAGCTTTCTTT. This gives the protein CASSQLLSEAFF.

This clone was recorded a few times. The chain is built from TRBV5-6 and TRBJ1-4, with D hard to call. The CDR3 extends over 15 amino acids. In germline, CDR1 is SGHDT, CDR2 YYEEEE. Deletions cut 2 bases from V and 6 bases from J, with 14 bases between. CDR3: CASSFRRYGDEKLFF. DNA for the CDR3: TGTGCCAGCAGCTTCAGAAGGTACGGGGATGAAAAACTGTTTTTT.

This rearrangement joins TRBV7-9 to TRBJ1-6; D ambiguous. Trimming shortened V by 5 bases and J by 4 bases, and 3 bases separated the two germline ends. The CDR3 covers 12 residues. CDR1 SEHNR and CDR2 FQNEAQ come from the germline V gene (reference sequence). The CDR3 nucleotides are TGTGCCAGCAGCCCTTATAATTCACCCCTCCACTTT. It encodes CASSPYNSPLHF. Drawing the rest from reference TRBV7-9 and TRBJ1-6, the complete variable domain is DTGVSQNPRHKITKRGQNVTFRCDPISEHNRLYWYRQTLGQGPEFLTYFQNEAQLEKSRLLSDRFSAERPKGSFSTLEIQRTEQGDSAMYLCASSPYNSPLHFGNGTRLTVT.

This sequence joins TRBV3-1 (or the pseudogene TRBV3-2) and TRBJ1-6; 9 bases align to TRBD1. Germline-derived CDR1 and CDR2 are LGHDT and YNNKEL (reference sequence). The CDR3 consists of 16 residues. With 5 bases clipped from V and 1 base from J, the junction kept 3 bases outside the gene matches. CDR3 nucleotides: TGTGCCAGCAGCTACGGACAGGGGTCCTATAATTCACCCCTCCACTTT. Amino acids: CASSYGQGSYNSPLHF.

About this clone itself: The junction does not match germline at one end; this may be a read error. The chain joins TRBV27 to TRBJ2-5; 7 bases map to TRBD2. Per germline, CDR1 MNHEY and CDR2 SMNVEV (reference sequence). The CDR3 spans 11 residues. Written as DNA, the CDR3 is TGTGCCAGCCGAGCCGGACTAGAGTATAACTTC. Amino acid sequence: CASRAGLEYNF.

The chain recombines TRBV19 with TRBJ1-4; D gene ambiguous. This CDR3 has 15 amino acids. Trimming removed 3 bases at V and 0 bases at J, with 8 bases between. Germline lookup yields CDR1 LNHDA and CDR2 SQIVND (reference sequence). CDR3: CASSIWGATNEKLFF. CDR3 DNA sequence: TGTGCCAGTAGTATTTGGGGAGCAACTAATGAAAAACTGTTTTTT.